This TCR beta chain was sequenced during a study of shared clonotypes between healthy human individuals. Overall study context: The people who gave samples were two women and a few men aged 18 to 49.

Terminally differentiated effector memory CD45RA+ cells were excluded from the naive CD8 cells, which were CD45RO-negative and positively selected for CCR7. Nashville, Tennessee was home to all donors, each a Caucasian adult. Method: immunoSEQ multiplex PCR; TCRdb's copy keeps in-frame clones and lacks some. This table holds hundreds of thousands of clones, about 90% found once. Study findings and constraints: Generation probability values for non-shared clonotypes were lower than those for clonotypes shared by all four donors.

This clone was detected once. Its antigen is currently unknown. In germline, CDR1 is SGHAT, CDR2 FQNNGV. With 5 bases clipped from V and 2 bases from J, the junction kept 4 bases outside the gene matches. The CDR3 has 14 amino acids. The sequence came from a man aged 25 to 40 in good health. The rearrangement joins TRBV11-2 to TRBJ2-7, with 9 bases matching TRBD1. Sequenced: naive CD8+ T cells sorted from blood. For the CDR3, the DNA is TGTGCCAGCAGCAGGACAGGGGCTACCTACGAGCAGTACTTC. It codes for CASSRTGATYEQYF.